These 25 T cell receptor beta chains were all obtained from the same sample, sequenced in a study of low-dose radiotherapy and immunotherapy resistance in tumors (dated by TCRdb to 2021 to 2024). The label giving this sample's time point can be read as: after trial treatment. The treatment or condition label, read with the paper, signifies: LDRT plus nivolumab, ipilimumab, low-dose cyclophosphamide and aspirin (RACIN trial). Instrument on record: Illumina HiSeq 2500. First-strand cDNA was synthesized with Superscript III and a set of TRAV- and TRBV-specific primers, covering both TCRalpha and TCRbeta chains. A roughly 18-cycle PCR with Phusion amplified the TCRs, pairing a constant-region primer with the adapter that was attached to the V primers. The public reads were reanalyzed by TCRdb: fastp trimming at Q25, MiXCR alignment, in-frame beta chains only. All rows with the same CDR3 protein become a single entry with the most common DNA and genes. Within this sample are 65,000 to 95,000 distinct CDR3 sequences, with around a sixth of them counted one time only. The top ten clonotypes cover approximately 1.3% of the sample.

Sequenced here: PBMCs, sampled after low-dose radiotherapy plus immunotherapy. All receptors derive from a male donor with prostate cancer.

This clonotype was found many times. The rearrangement uses TRBV7-9 and TRBJ2-1; the D call may be TRBD1 or TRBD2 (5 bases each). V was shortened by 5 bases and J by 6 bases, with 14 bases between the two germline ends. CDR1 SEHNR and CDR2 FQNEAQ come from the germline V gene (reference sequence). This CDR3 comprises 14 residues. The CDR3 region is CASSQGTPPNEQFF. The CDR3 DNA follows: TGTGCCAGCAGCCAAGGGACCCCGCCCAATGAGCAGTTCTTC.

Ten or more counts support this clonotype. CDR3 nucleotides: TGCGCCAGCAGCCAAGATCTAACAGAGAATGAAAAACTGTTTTTT. As protein: CASSQDLTENEKLFF. J is TRBJ1-4 and V is TRBV4-1, with no clear D. The CDR3 loop spans 15 amino acids. Between the trimmed V and J ends, which lost 0 bases and 5 bases, there was a span of 10 bases. The germline V gene encodes CDR1 MGHRA and CDR2 YSYEKL.

This clonotype came up many times. The V gene is TRBV28, the J gene TRBJ1-2; D not certain. CDR3 size: 14 residues. V lost 7 bases to trimming and J lost 2 bases, with 14 bases between them. The germline CDR1 and CDR2 sequences are MDHEN and SYDVKM. The CDR3 protein is CASTNPTGNYGYTF. The CDR3 region has the DNA TGTGCCAGCACCAATCCGACTGGGAACTATGGCTACACCTTC.

The CDR3 sequence is CASSQGVAGSSYEQYF. The CDR3 DNA reads TGCGCCAGCAGCCAAGGCGTAGCGGGGAGCTCCTACGAGCAGTACTTC. The rearrangement joins TRBV4-1 to TRBJ2-7, with 8 positions matching TRBD2. Germline CDR1 reads MGHRA; CDR2 reads YSYEKL. The CDR3 consists of 16 residues. Trimming cost V 1 base and J 0 bases; bases outside gene matches: 5.

This clonotype was counted once. This chain connects TRBV6-1 to TRBJ1-2; 8 bases align to TRBD1. Germline CDR1 and CDR2: MNHNS and SASEGT. The CDR3 spans 15 residues. V lost 5 bases to trimming and J lost 7 bases; unmatched junction nucleotides: 12. The DNA for the CDR3 is TGTGCCAGCAGTTACGCCTATCAGGGGGCCGGTGGCTACACCTTC. It specifies CASSYAYQGAGGYTF.

This clonotype was counted a few times. This chain joins TRBV28 and TRBJ1-5; 9 positions agree with TRBD1. The V gene end was trimmed by 5 bases and the J gene end by 2 bases; junction bases not matched to a gene: 1. This CDR3 has 14 amino acids. Germline loops: CDR1 MDHEN, CDR2 SYDVKM. CDR3 sequence: CASSTGGRNQPQHF. The CDR3 bases are TGTGCCAGCAGTACAGGGGGCCGCAATCAGCCCCAGCATTTT.

This clonotype was observed a handful of times. The rearrangement joins TRBV6-8 to TRBJ1-6; D may be TRBD1 (5 bases). The CDR3 covers 12 residues. The germline CDR1 and CDR2 sequences are MNHGY and SAAAGT. V was shortened by 8 bases and J by 8 bases, with 10 bases between the two germline ends. As DNA, the CDR3 is TGTGCCAGCCGTCTGGGGGATTCACCCCTCCACTTT. Its protein is CASRLGDSPLHF.

This clonotype was counted a few times. The rearrangement uses TRBV10-3 and TRBJ2-7; maybe TRBD2 (5 bases). In germline, CDR1 is ENHRY, CDR2 SYGVKD. V was clipped by 3 bases and J by 4 bases, with 10 bases between them. The CDR3 loop spans 13 amino acids. The CDR3 DNA follows: TGTGCCATCAGTGAAATTGTAGCGTACGAGCAGTACTTC. Protein: CAISEIVAYEQYF.

This clonotype was picked up many times. The V gene is TRBV5-1, the J gene TRBJ2-3; 8 bases map to TRBD2. The CDR3 runs 16 residues. Trimming at V came to 4 bases and at J to 5 bases, leaving 12 bases not matched to a gene. From germline, CDR1 is SGHRS and CDR2 YFSETQ. The CDR3 here is CASSAGRTSPRDTQYF. In DNA form, the CDR3 reads TGCGCCAGCAGCGCCGGTAGGACTAGCCCACGAGATACGCAGTATTTT.

This clonotype was recorded at least ten times. The rearrangement joins TRBV7-2 to TRBJ2-1, with D hard to call. Germline lookup yields CDR1 SGHTA and CDR2 FQGNSA. The ends were cut back, 0 bases at V and 0 bases at J, with 9 bases in the middle. The CDR3 runs 16 residues. The CDR3 sequence is CASSLAHGSSYNEQFF. The CDR3 DNA reads as TGTGCCAGCAGCTTAGCGCACGGAAGCTCCTACAATGAGCAGTTCTTC.

This clonotype was seen more than once but under ten times. With a much larger clone just one base away, this may be a read error. The V call is TRBV7-3, the J call TRBJ2-7; TRBD2 agrees at 11 bases. Germline loops: CDR1 SGHTA, CDR2 FQGTGA. The V and J ends lost 2 bases and 6 bases, in that order; junction bases with no gene match: 6. This CDR3 has 15 residues. The CDR3 DNA follows: TGTGCCAGCAGCTTAGAACTAGCGGGAGTCAGCGAGCAGTACTTC. Translated: CASSLELAGVSEQYF.

On this clonotype: This sequence is one base from a far larger clone and is likely a read error. The chain is built from TRBV6-2 or TRBV6-3 and TRBJ2-7, with unresolved D. Germline CDR1 and CDR2: MNHEY and SVGEGT. The CDR3 covers 11 residues. CDR3 bases: TGTGCCAGCAGTCACTCAAACGAGCAGTACTTC. Residues: CASSHSNEQYF.

This clonotype showed up many times. The junction and the germline gene differ at one end; a read error may be behind it. The chain combines TRBV28 with TRBJ2-3, with TRBD2 identical over 8 bases. The germline V gene encodes CDR1 MDHEN and CDR2 SYDVKM. The CDR3 sequence is 17 residues long. The CDR3 protein is CSSHPERRGGPTDTQYF. As DNA, the CDR3 is TGTTCCAGCCATCCTGAGCGTCGGGGGGGACCGACAGATACGCAGTATTTT.

This clonotype was counted at least ten times. This rearrangement joins TRBV12-3 or TRBV12-4 to TRBJ2-7; TRBD2 might be the D (5 bases). V was cut by 6 bases and J by 5 bases, with 14 bases left in between. The CDR3 covers 13 residues. The CDR3 is CASSPPGGHEQYF. CDR3 coding DNA: TGTGCCAGCAGCCCCCCCGGAGGTCACGAGCAGTACTTC.

This clonotype was seen ten or more times. The V call is TRBV28, the J call TRBJ2-1; D gene unclear. Trimming shortened V by 3 bases and J by 9 bases, and 9 bases separated the two germline ends. The V gene's germline CDR1 is MDHEN and CDR2 SYDVKM. The CDR3 totals 12 residues. The CDR3 DNA reads as TGTGCCAGCAGTTTCGTACAGCGTGAGCAGTTCTTC. Encoded protein: CASSFVQREQFF.

This clonotype has ten or more counts. The chain carries TRBV7-2 and TRBJ1-3; no firm D call. The CDR3 covers 16 residues. Germline V gene data show CDR1 as SGHTA and CDR2 as FQGNSA. V lost 2 bases to trimming and J lost 0 bases, with 11 bases between them. Here the CDR3 DNA reads TGTGCCAGCAGCTTAACGGGCATTGCCTCTGGAAACACCATATATTTT. It codes for CASSLTGIASGNTIYF. Based on the CDR3 plus reference TRBV7-2 and TRBJ1-3, the full variable domain is GAGVSQSPSNKVTEKGKDVELRCDPISGHTALYWYRQSLGQGLEFLIYFQGNSAPDKSGLPSDRFSAERTGGSVSTLTIQRTQQEDSAVYLCASSLTGIASGNTIYFGEGSWLTVV.

This clonotype was counted at least ten times. This chain links TRBV28 with TRBJ2-7; D may be TRBD1 or TRBD2 (6 bases each). Per germline, CDR1 MDHEN and CDR2 SYDVKM. The CDR3 is 12 amino acids. Trimming removed 11 bases at V and 2 bases at J, with 13 bases between. CDR3 loop: CAAEGGTYEQYF. The CDR3 coding sequence is TGTGCCGCCGAGGGGGGCACCTACGAGCAGTACTTC.

This clonotype has a count of ten or more. The rearrangement uses TRBV27 and TRBJ2-1, with TRBD1 as a possible D gene (6 bases). Trimming removed 5 bases at V and 10 bases at J, with 21 bases between. The germline CDR1 and CDR2 sequences are MNHEY and SMNVEV (reference sequence). This CDR3 has 15 residues. Here the CDR3 reads CASSPSGNPTGEQFF. The CDR3, as DNA: TGTGCCAGCAGTCCCAGCGGTAACCCCACAGGGGAGCAGTTCTTC.

The table lists this clonotype with a few counts. J is TRBJ2-7 and V is TRBV22-1; TRBD1 reflects the table's D call only, with no check against the DNA. TRBV22-1 is a recognized pseudogene. The CDR3 is 15 amino acids. CDR3 nucleotide sequence: TGTGCCAGCAGTAATACAGGGATCCTAACCTACGAGCAGTACTTC. This gives the protein CASSNTGILTYEQYF.

Many counts were recorded for this clonotype. The chain links TRBV25-1 to TRBJ2-3; 7 bases map to TRBD2. This CDR3 has 16 residues. CDR1 and CDR2 from the germline V gene are MGHDK and SYGVNS. V was clipped by 4 bases and J by 4 bases; unmatched bases: 11. DNA of the CDR3: TGTGCCAGCAGTGGGACTTCAGCGGGAAAGGCAGATACGCAGTATTTT. The encoded protein is CASSGTSAGKADTQYF.

This clonotype has a count of ten or more. This chain connects TRBV3-1 to TRBJ1-1; possibly TRBD1 for D (6 bases). The V and J ends lost 5 bases and 10 bases respectively, with 29 bases between them. There are 17 residues in the CDR3. From germline, CDR1 is LGHDT and CDR2 YNNKEL (reference sequence). For the CDR3, the DNA is TGTGCCAGCAGCGATATACCAGGGGCTCGGGGGACATACGGAGCTTTCTTT. Its translation: CASSDIPGARGTYGAFF.

As for this clonotype: A read error likely explains this, since a far larger clone differs by one base. The CDR3 sequence: CASSRTSDHDHNEQFF. DNA for the CDR3: TGTGCCAGCAGTAGGACTAGCGACCACGATCACAATGAGCAGTTCTTC. The genes are TRBV19 and TRBJ2-1, with 9 bases lining up with TRBD2. This CDR3 is 16 amino acids long. CDR1 LNHDA and CDR2 SQIVND come from the germline V gene (reference sequence). The variable domain in full, completed from reference TRBV19 and TRBJ2-1, reads DGGITQSPKYLFRKEGQNVTLSCEQNLNHDAMYWYRQDPGQGLRLIYYSQIVNDFQKGDIAEGYSVSREKKESFPLTVTSAQKNPTAFYLCASSRTSDHDHNEQFFGPGTRLTVL.

This clonotype was seen many times. The DNA for the CDR3 is TGCGCCAGCAGCCCCCAGGGGGCCGGTCAGCCCCAGCATTTT. Encoded protein: CASSPQGAGQPQHF. The chain employs TRBV4-1 and TRBJ1-5; 8 bases match TRBD1. The CDR3 contains 14 residues. V lost 4 bases and J lost 6; bases outside the gene matches: 5. Germline assignment: CDR1 MGHRA and CDR2 YSYEKL.

Worth noting for this clonotype: The junction departs from the called germline gene at one end, perhaps through a read error. This rearrangement joins TRBV30 to TRBJ2-7; D call uncertain. The CDR3 length is 10 residues. The germline V gene has CDR1 GTSNPN and CDR2 SVGIG (reference sequence). The DNA of the CDR3 is TGTGCCTGGAGAAAGACCCGAATGCACTTC. Protein: CAWRKTRMHF.

Of note for this clonotype: A read error may be the cause here, since a much bigger clone is one base away. The chain links TRBV19 to TRBJ2-3; possibly TRBD2 for D (5 bases). CDR3 length: 13 amino acids. Trimming cost V 6 bases and J 2 bases, with 9 bases left between them. The V gene's germline CDR1 is LNHDA and CDR2 SQIVND (reference sequence). CDR3 nucleotide sequence: TGTGCCAGTAGCGGGAACCTCACAGATACGCAGTATTTT. Translation gives CASSGNLTDTQYF.